This T cell receptor (beta chain) derives from a study of blood T cell repertoires in COVID-19. Some clones are missing from TCRdb's copy, which holds only in-frame ones; the method was immunoSEQ multiplex PCR. This sample has approximately 300,000 clones, with around 90% found just once. This CDR3 is 17 amino acids long. The germline CDR1 and CDR2 sequences are ENHRY and SYGVKD. V was pared by 9 bases and J by 5 bases, with 17 bases of the junction left unmatched. The rearrangement joins TRBV10-3 to TRBJ2-1; 9 bases are shared with TRBD1. The TCR originated in a man in his fifties or sixties who had recovered from COVID-19. The sequencing sample was made of PBMCs or T cells enriched from blood (not recorded which). The CDR3 loop reads CAMSQGAGGGPHNEQFF. The CDR3 DNA sequence: TGTGCCATGTCACAGGGGGCTGGGGGAGGGCCACACAATGAGCAGTTCTTC.